This is a list of T cell receptor beta chains from one sample in a study of response to subunit inactivated influenza vaccine. TCRdb redid the calling of the RT-PCR reads with MiXCR, one entry per CDR3 protein. Of about 520,000 distinct CDR3 sequences in the sample, around 7.9% were seen once. This specimen consisted of PBMCs from blood, obtained around 25 months after vaccination. The receptors come from a man between 45 and 75 years old who received an inactivated influenza vaccine. Both conserved end residues are part of each CDR3. The D gene is left open where the match is weak. Size is stated for part of the rows, as once, few or many counts, or as a class when the clone is expanded.

abundance: -
j_gene: TRBJ2-7
v_gene: TRBV5-1
d_gene: TRBD2
CDR3aa: CASSRDYHEQYF
CDR3nt: TGCGCCAGCAGCCGGGACTACCACGAGCAGTACTTC

abundance: few
j_gene: TRBJ1-5
v_gene: TRBV28
d_gene: -
CDR3aa: CASSLGQGIQPQHF
CDR3nt: TGTGCCAGCAGTTTAGGGCAGGGGATTCAGCCCCAGCATTTT

abundance: many
j_gene: TRBJ2-5
v_gene: TRBV20-1
d_gene: TRBD2
CDR3aa: CSANPPAGGLETQYF
CDR3nt: TGCAGTGCTAACCCCCCCGCGGGAGGGCTAGAGACCCAGTACTTC

abundance: many
j_gene: TRBJ1-6
v_gene: TRBV4-1
d_gene: -
CDR3aa: CASSQTDRSPLHF
CDR3nt: TGCGCCAGCAGCCAAACTGATCGTTCACCCCTCCACTTT

abundance: few
j_gene: TRBJ2-7
v_gene: TRBV20-1
d_gene: TRBD1
CDR3aa: CSGQGEPSSYEQYF
CDR3nt: TGCAGTGGCCAGGGGGAACCTAGCTCCTACGAGCAGTACTTC

abundance: few
j_gene: TRBJ2-7
v_gene: TRBV11-2
d_gene: -
CDR3aa: CASSLDDGSYEQYF
CDR3nt: TGTGCCAGCAGCTTAGATGACGGCTCCTACGAGCAGTACTTC

abundance: few
j_gene: TRBJ2-3
v_gene: TRBV20-1
d_gene: -
CDR3aa: CSAERLDTQYF
CDR3nt: TGCAGTGCTGAACGACTAGATACGCAGTATTTT

abundance: -
j_gene: TRBJ1-6
v_gene: TRBV30
d_gene: -
CDR3aa: CAWSVPRGRGYNSPLHF
CDR3nt: TGTGCCTGGAGTGTACCCAGGGGTCGAGGTTATAATTCACCCCTCCACTTT

abundance: -
j_gene: TRBJ2-5
v_gene: TRBV21-1
d_gene: -
CDR3aa: CASSYRTGRSETQYF
CDR3nt: TGTGCCAGCAGCTACCGGACAGGGCGGTCGGAGACCCAGTACTTC

abundance: many
j_gene: TRBJ2-5
v_gene: TRBV10-3
d_gene: TRBD2
CDR3aa: CASGGGEETQYF
CDR3nt: TGTGCCAGTGGCGGGGGGGAAGAGACCCAGTACTTC

abundance: -
j_gene: TRBJ1-5
v_gene: TRBV2
d_gene: TRBD1
CDR3aa: CASSFVGQVNQPQHF
CDR3nt: TGTGCCAGCAGCTTTGTGGGACAGGTCAATCAGCCCCAGCATTTT

abundance: many
j_gene: TRBJ2-3
v_gene: TRBV20-1
d_gene: -
CDR3aa: CSARIGGTQYF
CDR3nt: TGCAGTGCTAGGATTGGCGGGACGCAGTATTTT

abundance: few
j_gene: TRBJ2-6
v_gene: TRBV5-1
d_gene: -
CDR3aa: CASSLDRISPTGANVLTF
CDR3nt: TGCGCCAGCAGCTTGGATCGGATCTCGCCGACTGGGGCCAACGTCCTGACTTTC

abundance: -
j_gene: TRBJ2-1
v_gene: TRBV7-6
d_gene: TRBD1
CDR3aa: CASSFLNRGDEQFF
CDR3nt: TGTGCCAGCAGCTTTCTTAACAGGGGTGATGAGCAGTTCTTC

abundance: once
j_gene: TRBJ2-5
v_gene: TRBV20-1
d_gene: -
CDR3aa: CSGAQYQETQYF
CDR3nt: TGCAGCGGGGCTCAGTACCAAGAGACCCAGTACTTC

abundance: few
j_gene: TRBJ2-3
v_gene: TRBV4-2
d_gene: -
CDR3aa: CASSQEGGSPGADTQYF
CDR3nt: TGTGCCAGCAGCCAAGAGGGTGGTAGCCCGGGTGCAGATACGCAGTATTTT

abundance: -
j_gene: TRBJ1-4
v_gene: TRBV2
d_gene: TRBD1
CDR3aa: CASSLDRGLEEKLFF
CDR3nt: TGTGCCAGCAGCCTCGACAGGGGGCTGGAGGAAAAACTGTTTTTT

abundance: -
j_gene: TRBJ2-3
v_gene: TRBV5-1
d_gene: TRBD1
CDR3aa: CASSITGGPADTQYF
CDR3nt: TGCGCCAGCAGCATTACAGGGGGGCCCGCAGATACGCAGTATTTT

abundance: few
j_gene: TRBJ2-6
v_gene: TRBV7-2
d_gene: -
CDR3aa: CASSSGHSGANVLTF
CDR3nt: TGTGCCAGCAGCTCGGGTCACTCTGGGGCCAACGTCCTGACTTTC

abundance: few
j_gene: TRBJ1-2
v_gene: TRBV4-3
d_gene: -
CDR3aa: CASSQDLARYGYTF
CDR3nt: TGCGCCAGCAGCCAAGATCTAGCGCGCTATGGCTACACCTTC

abundance: many
j_gene: TRBJ2-3
v_gene: TRBV15
d_gene: -
CDR3aa: CATSRGVNADTQYF
CDR3nt: TGTGCCACCAGCAGGGGAGTGAACGCAGATACGCAGTATTTT

abundance: many
j_gene: TRBJ2-5
v_gene: TRBV28
d_gene: -
CDR3aa: CASSLSTEETQYF
CDR3nt: TGTGCCAGCAGTTTATCGACGGAAGAGACCCAGTACTTC

abundance: -
j_gene: TRBJ2-3
v_gene: TRBV7-8
d_gene: TRBD2
CDR3aa: CASRTRLTDTQYF
CDR3nt: TGTGCCAGCCGGACTAGACTCACAGATACGCAGTATTTT

abundance: -
j_gene: TRBJ2-3
v_gene: TRBV10-3
d_gene: -
CDR3aa: CAISEWGVSTDTQYF
CDR3nt: TGTGCCATCAGTGAGTGGGGGGTATCCACAGATACGCAGTATTTT

abundance: few
j_gene: TRBJ2-3
v_gene: TRBV20-1
d_gene: -
CDR3aa: CSARAPVITDTQYF
CDR3nt: TGCAGTGCTAGAGCCCCAGTTATCACAGATACGCAGTATTTT

abundance: -
j_gene: TRBJ2-7
v_gene: TRBV12-3/TRBV12-4
d_gene: TRBD2
CDR3aa: CASSLASGRGYEQYF
CDR3nt: TGTGCCAGCAGTTTGGCTAGCGGGAGAGGCTACGAGCAGTACTTC

abundance: many
j_gene: TRBJ1-3
v_gene: TRBV15
d_gene: -
CDR3aa: CATSASRSNSGNTIYF
CDR3nt: TGTGCCACCAGCGCCTCTCGCAGCAATTCTGGAAACACCATATATTTT

abundance: many
j_gene: TRBJ1-4
v_gene: TRBV5-1
d_gene: TRBD1
CDR3aa: CASSLDGQGYEKLFF
CDR3nt: TGCGCCAGCAGCTTGGATGGACAGGGGTATGAAAAACTGTTTTTT

abundance: -
j_gene: TRBJ2-5
v_gene: TRBV27
d_gene: -
CDR3aa: CASSLLPGDQETQYF
CDR3nt: TGTGCCAGCAGTTTACTCCCGGGGGACCAAGAGACCCAGTACTTC

abundance: many
j_gene: TRBJ1-1
v_gene: TRBV12-3/TRBV12-4
d_gene: -
CDR3aa: CASSPPFVLGNTEAFF
CDR3nt: TGTGCCAGCAGCCCACCGTTTGTCCTGGGGAACACTGAAGCTTTCTTT

abundance: few
j_gene: TRBJ2-1
v_gene: TRBV6-2/TRBV6-3
d_gene: TRBD2
CDR3aa: CASSPSGRANEQFF
CDR3nt: TGTGCCAGCAGTCCTAGCGGGAGGGCCAATGAGCAGTTCTTC

abundance: -
j_gene: TRBJ2-1
v_gene: TRBV7-8
d_gene: -
CDR3aa: CASSPRTAGEQFF
CDR3nt: TGTGCCAGCAGCCCTAGGACAGCCGGTGAGCAGTTCTTC

abundance: few
j_gene: TRBJ2-7
v_gene: TRBV20-1
d_gene: TRBD2
CDR3aa: CSAAGLAGDRSFSTYEQYF
CDR3nt: TGCAGTGCGGCCGGACTAGCGGGAGATCGAAGCTTCTCGACCTACGAGCAGTACTTC

abundance: few
j_gene: TRBJ1-1
v_gene: TRBV5-1
d_gene: TRBD1
CDR3aa: CASSRRTDRAGEAFF
CDR3nt: TGCGCCAGCAGCAGACGGACGGACAGGGCGGGTGAAGCTTTCTTT

abundance: few
j_gene: TRBJ1-3
v_gene: TRBV20-1
d_gene: -
CDR3aa: CSANDRHSGNTIYF
CDR3nt: TGCAGTGCTAACGACAGGCACTCCGGAAACACCATATATTTT

abundance: many
j_gene: TRBJ1-2
v_gene: TRBV27
d_gene: -
CDR3aa: CASSLSYGGGYGYTF
CDR3nt: TGTGCCAGCAGTTTATCGTACGGGGGGGGCTATGGCTACACCTTC

abundance: many
j_gene: TRBJ2-1
v_gene: TRBV29-1
d_gene: TRBD1
CDR3aa: CSVRQGWNEQFF
CDR3nt: TGCAGCGTCCGACAGGGGTGGAATGAGCAGTTCTTC

abundance: many
j_gene: TRBJ2-7
v_gene: TRBV7-2
d_gene: TRBD1
CDR3aa: CASTLDRGAYEQYF
CDR3nt: TGTGCCAGCACACTTGACAGGGGGGCCTACGAGCAGTACTTC

abundance: few
j_gene: TRBJ2-7
v_gene: TRBV4-3
d_gene: -
CDR3aa: CASSLGTGRIEQYF
CDR3nt: TGCGCCAGCAGCCTGGGCACAGGGAGGATCGAGCAGTACTTC

abundance: -
j_gene: TRBJ2-3
v_gene: TRBV20-1
d_gene: -
CDR3aa: CSAGGGGFTDTQYF
CDR3nt: TGCAGTGCTGGAGGGGGGGGCTTTACAGATACGCAGTATTTT

abundance: few
j_gene: TRBJ1-1
v_gene: TRBV15
d_gene: -
CDR3aa: CATSRALSGFTEAFF
CDR3nt: TGTGCCACCAGCAGAGCCCTCAGTGGGTTCACTGAAGCTTTCTTT

abundance: -
j_gene: TRBJ1-2
v_gene: TRBV6-1
d_gene: TRBD1
CDR3aa: CASRNQGARGYTF
CDR3nt: TGTGCCAGCAGGAACCAGGGGGCCCGTGGCTACACCTTC

abundance: many
j_gene: TRBJ2-1
v_gene: TRBV7-2
d_gene: TRBD2
CDR3aa: CASSPSGLTYNEQFF
CDR3nt: TGTGCCAGCAGCCCCTCGGGACTAACCTACAATGAGCAGTTCTTC

abundance: -
j_gene: TRBJ2-7
v_gene: TRBV7-2
d_gene: -
CDR3aa: CASSFLDGRYEQYF
CDR3nt: TGTGCCAGCAGCTTTTTGGACGGCAGATACGAGCAGTACTTC

abundance: few
j_gene: TRBJ2-2
v_gene: TRBV15
d_gene: -
CDR3aa: CATSKGGPYTGELFF
CDR3nt: TGTGCCACCAGCAAGGGGGGGCCTTACACCGGGGAGCTGTTTTTT

abundance: -
j_gene: TRBJ2-3
v_gene: TRBV20-1
d_gene: -
CDR3aa: CSATNRVINTDTQYF
CDR3nt: TGCAGTGCTACCAACAGGGTAATCAACACAGATACGCAGTATTTT

abundance: many
j_gene: TRBJ2-7
v_gene: TRBV5-1
d_gene: TRBD1
CDR3aa: CASSMGQRPYEQYF
CDR3nt: TGCGCCAGCAGCATGGGACAGCGCCCTTACGAGCAGTACTTC

abundance: -
j_gene: TRBJ1-2
v_gene: TRBV20-1
d_gene: -
CDR3aa: CSAPSGVFQDGYTF
CDR3nt: TGCAGTGCTCCTTCCGGGGTTTTTCAGGATGGCTACACCTTC

abundance: few
j_gene: TRBJ1-4
v_gene: TRBV29-1
d_gene: TRBD1
CDR3aa: CSVRQGLPGGNEKLFF
CDR3nt: TGCAGCGTTAGACAGGGGCTTCCGGGAGGTAATGAAAAACTGTTTTTT

abundance: many
j_gene: TRBJ2-1
v_gene: TRBV15
d_gene: TRBD1
CDR3aa: CATSYTGASSYNEQFF
CDR3nt: TGTGCCACCAGCTATACAGGGGCGAGCTCCTACAATGAGCAGTTCTTC

abundance: many
j_gene: TRBJ2-2
v_gene: TRBV5-5
d_gene: -
CDR3aa: CASSLGLWGGELFF
CDR3nt: TGTGCCAGCAGCTTGGGACTATGGGGCGGGGAGCTGTTTTTT

abundance: -
j_gene: TRBJ1-5
v_gene: TRBV19
d_gene: -
CDR3aa: CASSQAAGPQHF
CDR3nt: TGTGCCAGTAGTCAGGCTGCGGGGCCCCAGCATTTT

abundance: many
j_gene: TRBJ2-3
v_gene: TRBV5-1
d_gene: -
CDR3aa: CASSLFAPSTDTQYF
CDR3nt: TGCGCCAGCAGCTTGTTTGCCCCTAGCACAGATACGCAGTATTTT

abundance: -
j_gene: TRBJ2-5
v_gene: TRBV7-2
d_gene: -
CDR3aa: CASRPSVGAWGTQYF
CDR3nt: TGTGCCAGCAGACCCTCCGTGGGGGCATGGGGGACCCAGTACTTC